The 4 T cell receptor beta chains in this list originate from one sample, sequenced in a study of shared T cell receptors in the human thymus. Assay used: immunoSEQ multiplex PCR; TCRdb lists only in-frame clones, some missing. The sample contains some 660,000 clones, 70% to 90% of which appear only once. This sample was also put to use in a study of human thymus T cells.

The specimen sequenced was thymocytes. Every receptor here comes from a boy in the first two years of life with a congenital heart defect.

J is TRBJ2-5 and V is TRBV10-2; D is possibly TRBD2 (6 bases). Germline CDR1 WSHSY, CDR2 SAAADI. The CDR3 loop spans 13 amino acids. Trimming removed 2 bases from V and 3 bases from J, with 7 bases in between. CDR3 protein: CASSERTKETQYF. The CDR3 region has the DNA TGCGCCAGCAGTGAGAGGACTAAAGAGACCCAGTACTTC.

This clone was recorded only once. This chain uses TRBV9 with TRBJ2-3; 9 nucleotides agree with TRBD1. V dropped 0 bases and J dropped 2; count of bases not matched to a gene: 4. Germline CDR1 is SGDLS and CDR2 is YYNGEE. The CDR3 consists of 16 residues. CDR3 sequence reads: CASSVEGDRATDTQYF. In DNA, the CDR3 is TGTGCCAGCAGCGTAGAGGGGGACAGGGCCACAGATACGCAGTATTTT.

CDR3 in amino acids: CASSRPSPLGQGETQYF. The CDR3 DNA sequence: TGTGCCAGCAGCCGTCCGTCCCCTCTGGGACAAGGGGAGACCCAGTACTTC. The chain joins TRBV4-2 to TRBJ2-5; D might be TRBD1 (6 bases). CDR1 LGHNA and CDR2 YNFKEQ come from the germline V gene. The CDR3 is made up of 17 amino acids. V lost 4 bases, J lost 5 bases, and 23 bases lay in between.

This sequence joins TRBV28 and TRBJ1-4; D unresolved. In germline, CDR1 is MDHEN, CDR2 SYDVKM. The CDR3 extends over 16 amino acids. V was cut by 3 bases and J by 4 bases, with 15 bases left in between. The CDR3 region is CASSLFRGQSNEKLFF. The DNA of the CDR3 is TGTGCCAGCAGTTTGTTTCGTGGGCAGAGTAATGAAAAACTGTTTTTT.